This entry lists 26 T cell receptor beta chains sequenced from one sample in a study of blood T cell repertoires in COVID-19 (dated by TCRdb to 2019 to 2021). The library was made by the immunoSEQ multiplex PCR assay. TCRdb took this table from immuneACCESS and kept in-frame rearrangements with V and J called. Such tables lack part of the clones; where checked against another copy, unresolved V genes explain under half of the gap, and the rest is unexplained. The sample table records 100,000 to 150,000 clones; approximately 85% of these occur just once. The ten largest make up just over 6.5% of the sample. Input material: peripheral blood. The receptors shown here come from a man of 80 years or more with active or convalescent COVID-19.

This rearrangement joins TRBV9 to TRBJ2-1; D possibly corresponds to TRBD1 (6 bases). The CDR3 loop spans 14 amino acids. Germline CDR1 and CDR2: SGDLS and YYNGEE. V dropped 3 bases and J dropped 4 bases, with 11 bases sitting between them. CDR3 DNA sequence: TGTGCCAGCAGCGAGAGGACAGCTTACAATGAGCAGTTCTTC. The encoded protein is CASSERTAYNEQFF.

V usage is TRBV7-2 and J usage is TRBJ2-3; TRBD2 matches 10 bases. The V and J ends lost 3 bases and 6 bases, in that order; junction bases with no gene match: 6. The CDR3 is 15 residues long. In germline, CDR1 is SGHTA, CDR2 FQGNSA. CDR3 nucleotides: TGTGCCAGCAGCTTCGGGAGCGGGGGGGCGGATACGCAGTATTTT. It encodes CASSFGSGGADTQYF.

This chain links TRBV28 with TRBJ1-2, with D hard to call. Germline CDR1 and CDR2: MDHEN and SYDVKM. V was pared by 7 bases and J by 7 bases, with 16 bases between. This CDR3 region has 13 residues. CDR3 DNA: TGTGCCAGCAACCTCGACGCGGGTATTGGCTACACCTTC. Its translation is CASNLDAGIGYTF.

The chain employs TRBV29-1 and TRBJ2-7, with TRBD1 matching 7 bases. J was trimmed by 3 bases and V by 6 bases; bases with no gene match: 8. This CDR3 comprises 13 residues. Germline V gene data show CDR1 as SQVTM and CDR2 as ANQGSEA. CDR3 sequence reads: CSVGAQGSYEQYF. Here the CDR3 DNA reads TGCAGCGTGGGGGCACAGGGGAGCTACGAGCAGTACTTC.

The chain employs TRBV24-1 and TRBJ2-4, with TRBD1 matching over 10 bases. The J segment lost 5 bases and the V segment lost 3 bases, leaving 3 bases of the junction unmatched. The CDR3 loop spans 15 amino acids. Germline V lookup: CDR1 KGHDR, CDR2 SFDVKD. This chain's CDR3 is CATSDRTGGQNIQYF. The DNA for the CDR3 is TGTGCCACCAGTGATAGGACAGGGGGGCAAAACATTCAGTACTTC.

V gene TRBV18 combines with J gene TRBJ1-4, with D possibly TRBD1 on 6 matching bases. The germline V gene encodes CDR1 KGHSH and CDR2 LQKENI. Deletions cut 5 bases from V and 3 bases from J, with 13 bases between. The CDR3 length is 15 residues. CDR3: CASSFTGSSNEKLFF. CDR3 in DNA: TGTGCCAGCTCATTTACAGGGTCCTCTAATGAAAAACTGTTTTTT.

The rearrangement links TRBV19 to TRBJ1-5; the D is unclear. The V and J ends lost 2 bases and 1 base respectively, with 6 bases between them. The CDR3 extends over 14 amino acids. The germline gives CDR1 LNHDA, CDR2 SQIVND (reference sequence). Here the CDR3 reads CASSITWSNQPQHF. The CDR3 nucleotides are TGTGCCAGTAGTATAACTTGGAGCAATCAGCCCCAGCATTTT.

J is TRBJ2-1 and V is TRBV7-3; possible D gene TRBD2, 5 bases. The germline V and J ends were trimmed by 6 bases and 0 bases, with 9 bases remaining between them. The CDR3 contains 14 residues. Germline V gives CDR1 SGHTA, CDR2 FQGTGA. Here the CDR3 DNA reads TGTGCCAGCAGGCACGGGGTCTCCTACAATGAGCAGTTCTTC. Translating it yields CASRHGVSYNEQFF.

The chain uses TRBV27 and TRBJ2-5; weak D call: TRBD2 (5 bases). CDR3 length: 13 amino acids. The V gene's germline CDR1 is MNHEY and CDR2 SMNVEV (reference sequence). V was trimmed by 3 bases and J by 3 bases, leaving 8 bases between them. CDR3: CASSFWGEETQYF. The CDR3 DNA sequence: TGTGCCAGCAGTTTCTGGGGAGAAGAGACCCAGTACTTC.

This clone showed up just once. V gene TRBV19 combines with J gene TRBJ1-5; D unclear. This CDR3 has 15 residues. V was cut by 3 bases and J by 0 bases, with 9 bases left in between. Germline CDR1 and CDR2: LNHDA and SQIVND (reference sequence). The CDR3 DNA sequence: TGTGCCAGTAGTATCGAGAGAACTAGCAATCAGCCCCAGCATTTT. Amino acids: CASSIERTSNQPQHF.

The chain recombines TRBV6-5 with TRBJ1-2, with D possibly being TRBD1 (6 bases). Germline CDR1 and CDR2: MNHEY and SVGAGI. This CDR3 has 13 amino acids. The V end was cut by 7 bases, the J end by 2 bases, with 11 bases between. CDR3 DNA: TGTGCCAGCATTTCCAGGGGAAACTATGGCTACACCTTC. Residues: CASISRGNYGYTF.

The rearrangement joins TRBV7-3 to TRBJ2-2; 9 positions agree with TRBD2. From germline, CDR1 is SGHTA and CDR2 FQGTGA. CDR3 length: 16 residues. Trimming cost V 4 bases and J 5 bases; bases outside gene matches: 8. The CDR3 coding sequence is TGTGCCAGCAGCTCCGTTAGCGGGAGAGGGACCGGGGAGCTGTTTTTT. This gives the protein CASSSVSGRGTGELFF.

The gene calls are TRBV28 and TRBJ1-1; D perhaps matches TRBD1 (6 bases). CDR1 is MDHEN, CDR2 SYDVKM, per germline. There are 15 residues in the CDR3. V was trimmed by 1 base and J by 7 bases, leaving 16 bases between them. In DNA, the CDR3 is TGTGCCAGCAGTTTATCCATCGGGACATTAAATGAAGCTTTCTTT. It is translated as CASSLSIGTLNEAFF. Full variable domain (missing parts from reference TRBV28 and TRBJ1-1): DVKVTQSSRYLVKRTGEKVFLECVQDMDHENMFWYRQDPGLGLRLIYFSYDVKMKEKGDIPEGYSVSREKKERFSLILESASTNQTSMYLCASSLSIGTLNEAFFGQGTRLTVV.

The genes are TRBV19 and TRBJ2-1; maybe TRBD2 (6 bases). Germline-derived CDR1 and CDR2 are LNHDA and SQIVND (reference sequence). V was shortened by 5 bases and J by 9 bases, with 14 bases between the two germline ends. CDR3 size: 13 residues. DNA for the CDR3: TGTGCCAGTAGTCCCGCCCGGGGAGGTGAGCAGTTCTTC. Residues: CASSPARGGEQFF.

The chain combines TRBV18 with TRBJ1-4; TRBD1 matches at 8 bases. The CDR3 spans 16 residues. Trimming cost V 6 bases and J 8 bases; bases outside gene matches: 14. Germline loops: CDR1 KGHSH, CDR2 LQKENI. The CDR3 nucleotides are TGTGCCAGCTCCCTTACAGGGGGTAACTCGGGAGAAAAACTGTTTTTT. It specifies CASSLTGGNSGEKLFF.

In DNA form, the CDR3 reads TGTGCCAGCAGCTTAATATCTAATTGGCAGTACTTC. Translated: CASSLISNWQYF. This rearrangement joins TRBV7-2 to TRBJ2-7; D is undetermined. The CDR3 sequence is 12 residues long. Germline V gene data show CDR1 as SGHTA and CDR2 as FQGNSA. V was clipped by 2 bases and J by 9 bases, with 11 bases between them.

The V gene is TRBV7-7, the J gene TRBJ2-7; 9 nucleotides align to TRBD1. The CDR3 has 13 amino acids. Germline V lookup: CDR1 SSHAT, CDR2 FNYEAQ (reference sequence). Germline trimming cut 6 bases from V and 6 bases from J; bases unmatched to any gene: 6. The CDR3 region has the DNA TGTGCCAGCAGTCTTAGACAGGGGGGCGAGCAGTACTTC. It translates to CASSLRQGGEQYF.

This clone came up once. The gene calls are TRBV7-8 and TRBJ2-3, with 14 bases aligning to TRBD2. V was pared by 5 bases and J by 0 bases, with 10 bases of the junction left unmatched. Germline CDR1 SGHVS, CDR2 FQNEAQ. This CDR3 region has 19 residues. CDR3 residues: CASSTSPGLAGASTDTQYF. CDR3 sequence (DNA): TGTGCCAGCAGCACAAGCCCGGGACTAGCGGGAGCGAGCACAGATACGCAGTATTTT.

The V call is TRBV27, the J call TRBJ2-1; 8 bases map to TRBD2. The V and J ends lost 3 bases and 7 bases, in that order; junction bases with no gene match: 8. Germline CDR1 reads MNHEY; CDR2 reads SMNVEV (reference sequence). The CDR3 is 15 amino acids. The chain's CDR3 is CASSFISGIGNEQFF. CDR3 DNA sequence: TGTGCCAGCAGTTTTATTAGCGGGATCGGTAATGAGCAGTTCTTC.

The CDR3 DNA sequence: TGTGCCAGCAGCCGTGACAGGGTCACAGATACGCAGTATTTT. Its protein is CASSRDRVTDTQYF. The rearrangement links TRBV14 to TRBJ2-3; 7 nucleotides align to TRBD1. Trimming took 4 bases from V and 2 from J; bases not matched to a gene: 3. Germline V gene data show CDR1 as SGHDN and CDR2 as FVKESK. The CDR3 runs to 14 residues.

V and J are TRBV28 and TRBJ1-3; no clear D gene. Trimming cost V 3 bases and J 0 bases, with 12 bases left between them. This CDR3 is built from 16 residues. Germline CDR1 is MDHEN and CDR2 is SYDVKM. The DNA for the CDR3 is TGTGCCAGCAGTTTGGAGCAGTCCAGCTCTGGAAACACCATATATTTT. Protein product: CASSLEQSSSGNTIYF.

The rearrangement joins TRBV28 to TRBJ1-1, with a weak D call TRBD1 (6 bases). CDR3 length: 14 amino acids. V lost 6 bases and J 3 bases, leaving 14 bases between the germline ends. From germline, CDR1 is MDHEN and CDR2 SYDVKM. The CDR3: CASSKTRQDTEAFF. CDR3 DNA sequence: TGTGCCAGCAGCAAAACTCGACAGGACACTGAAGCTTTCTTT.

The chain links TRBV28 to TRBJ1-5; 8 bases fit TRBD1. Per germline, CDR1 MDHEN and CDR2 SYDVKM. The CDR3 has 14 amino acids. V gave up 5 bases and J gave up 6 bases; unmatched junction bases: 6. CDR3: CASSPSGGSQPQHF. The CDR3 DNA reads as TGTGCCAGCAGTCCCTCAGGGGGCAGTCAGCCCCAGCATTTT.

V gene TRBV7-9 combines with J gene TRBJ1-1; possible D gene TRBD1, 6 bases. The CDR3 length is 15 residues. V dropped 1 base and J dropped 3 bases, with 12 bases sitting between them. Germline CDR1 SEHNR, CDR2 FQNEAQ (reference sequence). The DNA of the CDR3 is TGTGCCAGCAGCTTAGACAGGGCGTATGACACTGAAGCTTTCTTT. Amino acids: CASSLDRAYDTEAFF.

The rearrangement uses TRBV19 and TRBJ2-7, with TRBD1 matching 7 bases. The CDR3 length is 14 residues. CDR1 is LNHDA, CDR2 SQIVND, per germline (reference sequence). V lost 6 bases to trimming and J lost 2 bases; unmatched junction nucleotides: 7. CDR3 nucleotide sequence: TGTGCCAGTAGAAAGGACAGGAGCCCCTACGAGCAGTACTTC. Encoded protein: CASRKDRSPYEQYF.

The chain couples TRBV9 to TRBJ1-4; D gene unclear. The CDR3 contains 13 residues. Trimming pared 0 bases from V and 8 bases from J, leaving 8 bases between. Germline CDR1 SGDLS, CDR2 YYNGEE. The CDR3, as DNA: TGTGCCAGCAGCGTAGATGGCAGGGAAAAACTGTTTTTT. It yields the protein CASSVDGREKLFF.